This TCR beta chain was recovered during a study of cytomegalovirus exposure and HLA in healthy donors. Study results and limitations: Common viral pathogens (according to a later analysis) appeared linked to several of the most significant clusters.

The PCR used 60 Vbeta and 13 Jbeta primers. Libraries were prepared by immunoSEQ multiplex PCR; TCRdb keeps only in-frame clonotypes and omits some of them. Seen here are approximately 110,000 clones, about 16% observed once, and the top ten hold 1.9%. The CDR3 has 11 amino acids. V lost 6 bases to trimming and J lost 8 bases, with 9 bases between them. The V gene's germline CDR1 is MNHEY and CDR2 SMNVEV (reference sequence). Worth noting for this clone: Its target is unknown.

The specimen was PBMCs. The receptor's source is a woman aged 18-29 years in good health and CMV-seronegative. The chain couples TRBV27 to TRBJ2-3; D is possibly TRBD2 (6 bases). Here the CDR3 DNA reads TGTGCCAGCAGCCCCGGGGGTACGCAGTATTTT. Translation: CASSPGGTQYF.